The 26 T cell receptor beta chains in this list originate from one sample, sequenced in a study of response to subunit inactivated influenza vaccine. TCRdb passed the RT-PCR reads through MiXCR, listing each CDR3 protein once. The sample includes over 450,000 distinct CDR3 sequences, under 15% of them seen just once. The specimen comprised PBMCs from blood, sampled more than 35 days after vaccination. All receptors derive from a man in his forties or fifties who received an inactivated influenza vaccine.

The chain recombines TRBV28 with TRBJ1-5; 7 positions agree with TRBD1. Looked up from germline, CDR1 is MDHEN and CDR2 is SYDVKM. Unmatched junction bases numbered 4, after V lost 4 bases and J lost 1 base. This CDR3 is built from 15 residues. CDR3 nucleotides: TGTGCCAGCAGTTACAGGGGATCGAGCAATCAGCCCCAGCATTTT. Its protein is CASSYRGSSNQPQHF.

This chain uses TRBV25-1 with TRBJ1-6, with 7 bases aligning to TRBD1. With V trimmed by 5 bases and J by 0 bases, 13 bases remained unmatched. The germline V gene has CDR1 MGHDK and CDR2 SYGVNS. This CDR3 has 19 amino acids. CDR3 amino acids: CASSNSGTAISSYNSPLHF. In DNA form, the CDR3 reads TGTGCCAGCAGTAATAGCGGGACAGCCATTAGCTCCTATAATTCACCCCTCCACTTT.

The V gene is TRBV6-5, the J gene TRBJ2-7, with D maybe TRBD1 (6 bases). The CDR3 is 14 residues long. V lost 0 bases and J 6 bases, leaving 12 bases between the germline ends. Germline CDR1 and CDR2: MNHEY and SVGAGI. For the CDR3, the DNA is TGTGCCAGCAGTTACTCGGGACATTACGGCGAGCAGTACTTC. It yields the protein CASSYSGHYGEQYF.

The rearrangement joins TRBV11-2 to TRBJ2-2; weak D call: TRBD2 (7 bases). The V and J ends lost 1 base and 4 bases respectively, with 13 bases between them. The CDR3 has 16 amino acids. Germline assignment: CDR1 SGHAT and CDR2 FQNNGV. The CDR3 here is CASSLVGGLGTGELFF. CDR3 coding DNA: TGTGCCAGCAGCTTAGTGGGGGGGCTTGGCACCGGGGAGCTGTTTTTT. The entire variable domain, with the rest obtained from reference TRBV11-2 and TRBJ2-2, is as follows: EAGVAQSPRYKIIEKRQSVAFWCNPISGHATLYWYQQILGQGPKLLIQFQNNGVVDDSQLPKDRFSAERLKGVDSTLKIQPAKLEDSAVYLCASSLVGGLGTGELFFGEGSRLTVL.

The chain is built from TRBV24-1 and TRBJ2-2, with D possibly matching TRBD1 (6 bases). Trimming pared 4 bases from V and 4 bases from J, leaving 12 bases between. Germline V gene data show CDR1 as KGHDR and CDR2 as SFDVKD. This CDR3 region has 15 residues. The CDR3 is CATSERGQITGELFF. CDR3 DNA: TGTGCCACCAGTGAAAGAGGACAGATCACCGGGGAGCTGTTTTTT.

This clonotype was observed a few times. The CDR3 here is CASSDWEHNNEQFF. DNA of the CDR3: TGTGCCAGCAGTGATTGGGAACACAACAATGAGCAGTTCTTC. The V call is TRBV2, the J call TRBJ2-1; no definite D call. CDR1 SNHLY and CDR2 FYNNEI come from the germline V gene. The CDR3 contains 14 residues. The ends were cut back, 3 bases at V and 5 bases at J, with 11 bases in the middle. The full variable domain, with the rest looked up from reference TRBV2 and TRBJ2-1, is EPEVTQTPSHQVTQMGQEVILRCVPISNHLYFYWYRQILGQKVEFLVSFYNNEISEKSEIFDDQFSVERPDGSNFTLKIRSTKLEDSAMYFCASSDWEHNNEQFFGPGTRLTVL.

CDR3 DNA: TGCGCCAGCAGCTTGGAAGTCACCGCAGCCGGGGAGCTGTTTTTT. It is translated as CASSLEVTAAGELFF. The V gene is TRBV5-1, the J gene TRBJ2-2; D not certain. CDR1 and CDR2 from the germline V gene are SGHRS and YFSETQ. The CDR3 sequence is 15 residues long. V lost 0 bases and J 6 bases, leaving 12 bases between the germline ends.

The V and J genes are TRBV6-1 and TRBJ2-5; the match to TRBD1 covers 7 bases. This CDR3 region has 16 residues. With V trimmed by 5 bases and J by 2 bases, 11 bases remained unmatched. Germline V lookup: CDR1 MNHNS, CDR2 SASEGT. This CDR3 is CASSLTGQAKQETQYF. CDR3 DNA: TGTGCCAGCAGTCTTACCGGACAGGCCAAACAAGAGACCCAGTACTTC.

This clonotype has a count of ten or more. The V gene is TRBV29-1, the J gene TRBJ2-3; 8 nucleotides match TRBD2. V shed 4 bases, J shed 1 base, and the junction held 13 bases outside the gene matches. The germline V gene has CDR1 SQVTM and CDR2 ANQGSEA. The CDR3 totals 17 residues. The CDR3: CSVAGPHAGGRTDTQYF. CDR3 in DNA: TGCAGCGTTGCGGGACCGCATGCGGGAGGACGCACAGATACGCAGTATTTT.

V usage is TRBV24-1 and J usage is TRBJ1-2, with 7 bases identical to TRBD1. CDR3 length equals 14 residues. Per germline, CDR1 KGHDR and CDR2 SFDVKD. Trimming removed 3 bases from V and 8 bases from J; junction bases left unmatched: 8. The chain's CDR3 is CATSDQQGWIGYTF. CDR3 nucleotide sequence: TGTGCCACCAGTGATCAACAGGGGTGGATCGGCTACACCTTC.

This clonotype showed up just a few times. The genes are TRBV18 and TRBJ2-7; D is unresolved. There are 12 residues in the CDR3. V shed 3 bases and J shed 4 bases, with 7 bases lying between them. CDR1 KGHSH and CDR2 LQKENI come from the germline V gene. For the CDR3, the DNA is TGTGCCAGCTCACCTTCACAGTACGAGCAGTACTTC. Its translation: CASSPSQYEQYF.

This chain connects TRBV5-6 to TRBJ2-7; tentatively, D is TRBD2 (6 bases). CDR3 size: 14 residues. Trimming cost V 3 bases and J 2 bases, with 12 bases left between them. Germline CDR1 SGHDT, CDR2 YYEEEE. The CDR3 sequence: CASSSTGATYEQYF. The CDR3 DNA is TGTGCCAGCAGCTCTACGGGAGCTACCTACGAGCAGTACTTC.

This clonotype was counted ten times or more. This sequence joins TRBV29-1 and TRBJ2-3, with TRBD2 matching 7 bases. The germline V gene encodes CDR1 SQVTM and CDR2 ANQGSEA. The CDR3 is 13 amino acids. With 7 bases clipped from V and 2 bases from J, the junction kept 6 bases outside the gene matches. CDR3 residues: CSASGTITDTQYF. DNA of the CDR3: TGCAGCGCCTCCGGGACTATCACAGATACGCAGTATTTT.

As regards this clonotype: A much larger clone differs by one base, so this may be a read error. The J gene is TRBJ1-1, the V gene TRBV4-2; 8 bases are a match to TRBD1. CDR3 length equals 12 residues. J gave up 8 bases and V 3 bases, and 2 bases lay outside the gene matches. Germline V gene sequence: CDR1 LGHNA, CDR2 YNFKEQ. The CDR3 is CASSHRDREAFF. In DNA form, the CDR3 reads TGTGCCAGCAGCCACCGGGACAGGGAAGCTTTCTTT.

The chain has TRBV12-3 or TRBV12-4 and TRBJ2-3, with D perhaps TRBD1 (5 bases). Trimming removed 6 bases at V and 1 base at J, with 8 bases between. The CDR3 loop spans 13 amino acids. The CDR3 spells CASRVGRTDTQYF. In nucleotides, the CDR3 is TGTGCCAGCAGGGTGGGGCGCACAGATACGCAGTATTTT.

CDR3 region: CASSPRTSGSTYNEQFF. In DNA form, the CDR3 reads TGTGCCAGCAGCCCTCGGACTAGCGGGAGCACTTACAATGAGCAGTTCTTC. V usage is TRBV7-2 and J usage is TRBJ2-1, with 13 bases fitting TRBD2. The CDR3 loop spans 17 amino acids. The trim removed 5 bases at V and 4 bases at J, leaving 8 bases unmatched. Germline CDR1 reads SGHTA; CDR2 reads FQGNSA.

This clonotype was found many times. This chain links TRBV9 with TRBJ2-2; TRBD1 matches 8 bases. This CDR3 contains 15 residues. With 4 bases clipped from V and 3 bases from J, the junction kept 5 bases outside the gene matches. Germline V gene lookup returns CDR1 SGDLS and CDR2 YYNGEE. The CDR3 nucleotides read TGTGCCAGCAGCACCACAGGGGGTTACACCGGGGAGCTGTTTTTT. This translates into CASSTTGGYTGELFF. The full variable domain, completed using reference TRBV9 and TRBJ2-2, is DSGVTQTPKHLITATGQRVTLRCSPRSGDLSVYWYQQSLDQGLQFLIQYYNGEERAKGNILERFSAQQFPDLHSELNLSSLELGDSALYFCASSTTGGYTGELFFGEGSRLTVL.

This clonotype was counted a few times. CDR3 sequence reads: CARMRGNTGELFF. CDR3 DNA sequence: TGTGCCAGAATGAGAGGAAACACCGGGGAGCTGTTTTTT. V gene TRBV5-8 combines with J gene TRBJ2-2; D is uncertain. This CDR3 region has 13 residues. The germline V gene encodes CDR1 SGHTS and CDR2 YDEGEE. The germline V and J ends were trimmed by 8 bases and 2 bases, with 10 bases remaining between them.

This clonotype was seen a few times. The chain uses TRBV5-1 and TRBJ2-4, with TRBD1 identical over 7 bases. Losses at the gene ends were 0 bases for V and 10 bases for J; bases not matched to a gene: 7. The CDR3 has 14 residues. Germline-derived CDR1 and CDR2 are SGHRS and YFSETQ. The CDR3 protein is CASSLETGRGIQYF. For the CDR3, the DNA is TGCGCCAGCAGCTTGGAGACAGGGAGAGGGATTCAGTACTTC.

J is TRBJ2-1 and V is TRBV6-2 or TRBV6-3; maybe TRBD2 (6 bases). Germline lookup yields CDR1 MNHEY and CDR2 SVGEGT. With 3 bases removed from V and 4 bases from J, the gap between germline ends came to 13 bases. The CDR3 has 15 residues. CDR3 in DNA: TGTGCCAGCAGTTATACTGTGCGGGGTTACAATGAGCAGTTCTTC. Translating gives CASSYTVRGYNEQFF.

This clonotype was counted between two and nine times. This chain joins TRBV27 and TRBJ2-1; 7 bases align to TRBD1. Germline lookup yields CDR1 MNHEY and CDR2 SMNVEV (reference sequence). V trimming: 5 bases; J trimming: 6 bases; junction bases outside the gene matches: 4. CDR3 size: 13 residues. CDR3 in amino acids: CASSMRQGNEQFF. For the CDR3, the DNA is TGTGCCAGCAGTATGAGACAGGGCAATGAGCAGTTCTTC.

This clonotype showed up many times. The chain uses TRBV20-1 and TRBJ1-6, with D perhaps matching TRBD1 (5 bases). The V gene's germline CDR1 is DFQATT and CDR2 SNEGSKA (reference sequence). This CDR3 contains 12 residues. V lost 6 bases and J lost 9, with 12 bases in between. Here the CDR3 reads CSAQGHISPLHF. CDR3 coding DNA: TGCAGTGCGCAAGGACACATTTCACCCCTCCACTTT.

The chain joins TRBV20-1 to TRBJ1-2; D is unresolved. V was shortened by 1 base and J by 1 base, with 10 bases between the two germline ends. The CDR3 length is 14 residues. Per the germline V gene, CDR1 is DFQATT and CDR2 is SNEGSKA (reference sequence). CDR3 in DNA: TGCAGTGCTAGAGCGGAGGACCGTAACTATGGCTACACCTTC. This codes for CSARAEDRNYGYTF.

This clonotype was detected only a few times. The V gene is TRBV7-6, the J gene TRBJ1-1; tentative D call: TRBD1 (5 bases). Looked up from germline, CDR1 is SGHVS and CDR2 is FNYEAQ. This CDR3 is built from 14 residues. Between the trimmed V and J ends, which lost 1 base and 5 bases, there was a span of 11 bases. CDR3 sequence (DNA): TGTGCCAGCAGCTTAGGGGGGATCAGAACTGAAGCTTTCTTT. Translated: CASSLGGIRTEAFF.

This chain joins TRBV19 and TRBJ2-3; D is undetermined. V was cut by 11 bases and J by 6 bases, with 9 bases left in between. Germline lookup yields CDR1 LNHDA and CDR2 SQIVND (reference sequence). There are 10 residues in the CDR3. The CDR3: CAVGVDTQYF. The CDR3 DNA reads TGTGCCGTAGGAGTCGATACGCAGTATTTT.

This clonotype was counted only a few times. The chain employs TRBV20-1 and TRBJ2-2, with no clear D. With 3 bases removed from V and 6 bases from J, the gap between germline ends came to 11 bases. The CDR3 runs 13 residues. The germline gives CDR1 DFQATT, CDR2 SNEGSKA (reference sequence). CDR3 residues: CSASLYTAGELFF. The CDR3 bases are TGCAGTGCTAGTCTCTATACCGCCGGGGAGCTGTTTTTT.